This T cell receptor beta chain comes out of a study of OX40 agonist ivuxolimab in advanced cancers. This clone has just one count. Its target is not known. This CDR3 has 15 amino acids. Per the germline V gene, CDR1 is SEHNR and CDR2 is FQNEAQ (reference sequence). Broader study findings: CD4+ T cells averaged fewer expanded clones than CD8+ T cells. Among the nonresponders, some also had low normalized T-cell clonal expansion. The study did not work out the antigen specificity of the expanded peripheral T cells.

Using immunoSEQ multiplex PCR, the repertoire was profiled, and TCRdb retains in-frame clones only, with some absent. The sample yields about 80,000 clones, 87% seen once. The genes are TRBV7-9 and TRBJ2-5, with TRBD1 matching over 7 bases. The J call may be wrong; the DNA end is better matched by TRBJ2-7. This specimen was CD4+ or CD8+ T cells sorted from blood, taken in a trial of the OX40 agonist ivuxolimab. This clonotype was obtained from an adult with an advanced solid tumor such as melanoma, head and neck, liver or kidney cancer. CDR3 bases: TGTGCCAGCAGCTTAAGACAGGGAGTAACCTACGAGCAGTACTTC. The encoded protein is CASSLRQGVTYEQYF.